The rows below give T cell receptor beta chains drawn from one sample of a study of cytomegalovirus exposure and HLA in healthy donors. Libraries were prepared by immunoSEQ multiplex PCR; TCRdb keeps only in-frame clonotypes and omits some of them. The sample shows about 180,000 clones, around 86% of them seen only once. Sequencing input: PBMCs. The receptors here all came from a young man in good health and CMV-seropositive. Both conserved end residues are part of each CDR3. D genes are given only for firm matches. The size entry is marked missing in some rows and otherwise reads once, few, many or a size class.

TRBD1,TRBJ2-7,-,TRBV28,TGTGCCAGCAGCCCGACAGGGGGCGCAACATACGAGCAGTACTTC,CASSPTGGATYEQYF
-,TRBJ2-7,-,TRBV5-1,TGCGCCAGCAGCTTGTGGGGGGTCGACGAGCAGTACTTC,CASSLWGVDEQYF
TRBD1,TRBJ1-1,-,TRBV5-1,TGCGCCAGCAGCGACAAACAGGGGAAGAACACTGAAGCTTTCTTT,CASSDKQGKNTEAFF
TRBD2,TRBJ2-1,-,TRBV5-1,TGCGCCAGCAGCTTGGCCCTAGCGGGAGGTAGCAATGAGCAGTTCTTC,CASSLALAGGSNEQFF
-,TRBJ2-7,-,TRBV10-3,TGTGCCATCAGTTGGGGGACACACTACGAGCAGTACTTC,CAISWGTHYEQYF
-,TRBJ2-2,-,TRBV11-2,TGTGCCAGCAGCCCGAGCGGGAACACCGGGGAGCTGTTTTTT,CASSPSGNTGELFF
-,TRBJ2-3,-,TRBV5-1,TGCGCCAGCAGCTCACTAGCCTATACGCAGTATTTT,CASSSLAYTQYF
TRBD2,TRBJ2-3,-,TRBV10-3,TGTGCCATCAGTGAGTTAACTAGCGGGAGAGGGGATACGCAGTATTTT,CAISELTSGRGDTQYF
-,TRBJ1-6,few,TRBV5-5,TGTGCCAGCAGCTATCTTGACACCCTTAATTCACCCCTCCACTTT,CASSYLDTLNSPLHF
-,TRBJ2-7,-,TRBV7-2,TGTGCCAGCAGCCGCGACAGGCCAGATGAGCAGTACTTC,CASSRDRPDEQYF
TRBD1,TRBJ2-5,-,TRBV2,TGTGCCAGCAGGGGACAGCCCCAAGAGACCCAGTACTTC,CASRGQPQETQYF
-,TRBJ2-7,-,TRBV19,TGTGCCAGTAGTAAGACAGAAGCCTACGAGCAGTACTTC,CASSKTEAYEQYF
TRBD1,TRBJ1-5,-,TRBV27,TGTGCCAGCAGCCCAGGGACAGACAATCAGCCCCAGCATTTT,CASSPGTDNQPQHF
TRBD1,TRBJ2-2,-,TRBV6-1,TGTGCCAGCAGTGAAAGGGGGCCGTTGGCCGGGGAGCTGTTTTTT,CASSERGPLAGELFF
-,TRBJ1-3,-,TRBV29-1,TGCAGCGTTGGGCAGGGCTCTGGAAACACCATATATTTT,CSVGQGSGNTIYF
-,TRBJ1-5,-,TRBV6-1,TGTGCCAGCAGTGAAGGCAGAGGGCAGGACAATCAGCCCCAGCATTTT,CASSEGRGQDNQPQHF
TRBD1,TRBJ2-7,-,TRBV6-1,TGTGCCAGCAAGGAAGCACCGGGACAGGCGTACGAGCAGTACTTC,CASKEAPGQAYEQYF
-,TRBJ2-7,few,TRBV19,TGTGCCAGTAGTGCTGCAGGGGCCCCAGGAGCGGAGCAGTACTTC,CASSAAGAPGAEQYF
-,TRBJ1-1,-,TRBV7-9,TGTGCCAGCATCATAAACACAGGGACTGAAGCTTTCTTT,CASIINTGTEAFF
-,TRBJ1-5,-,TRBV7-9,TGTGCCAGCAGCCCTATGGGCGTAACTCAGCCCCAGCATTTT,CASSPMGVTQPQHF
TRBD1,TRBJ1-2,-,TRBV2,TGTGCCAGCGGGGGAGGAGGGACAGCCATCCCTTACTATGGCTACACCTTC,CASGGGGTAIPYYGYTF
-,TRBJ2-5,few,TRBV6-5,TGTGCCAGCAGTCGCCCAGGGGAGGAGACCCAGTACTTC,CASSRPGEETQYF
-,TRBJ2-3,-,TRBV28,TGTGCCAGCAGTTTTTCAGGGACAGATACGCAGTATTTT,CASSFSGTDTQYF
-,TRBJ1-2,-,TRBV11-2,TGTGCCAGCAGCCCTGGGGCCAACTATGGCTACACCTTC,CASSPGANYGYTF
TRBD1,TRBJ2-5,-,TRBV27,TGTGCCAGCAGCTCGTTACCGGGACAGGGTGGAGAGACCCAGTACTTC,CASSSLPGQGGETQYF
-,TRBJ2-7,-,TRBV14,TGTGCCAGCAGCCAAGAACACAGATACTACGAGCAGTACTTC,CASSQEHRYYEQYF
-,TRBJ2-2,-,TRBV7-2,TGTGCCAGCAGCCCGGGACTCGTGAACACCGGGGAGCTGTTTTTT,CASSPGLVNTGELFF
TRBD1,TRBJ1-2,-,TRBV19,TGTGCCAGTAGACCCCGAGACAGGGGCTATGGCTACACCTTC,CASRPRDRGYGYTF
TRBD1,TRBJ2-5,once,TRBV13,TGTGCCAGCAGTACCGGGACAGGGGGCCAGGAGACCCAGTACTTC,CASSTGTGGQETQYF
TRBD2,TRBJ2-2,-,TRBV28,TGTGCCAGCAGTTTAACTAGCGGGAGTGGACCCGGGGAGCTGTTTTTT,CASSLTSGSGPGELFF
TRBD2,TRBJ2-1,-,TRBV7-2,TGTGCCAGCAGCTTAAACCGCGGGGCTAGCGGGGGCAATGAGCAGTTCTTC,CASSLNRGASGGNEQFF
-,TRBJ2-7,-,TRBV28,TGTGCCAGCAGCTTAGCAGGCGCCTACGAGCAGTACTTC,CASSLAGAYEQYF